This T cell receptor beta chain was recovered during a study of T-cell memory formation after mild COVID-19. TCRdb fed the 5' RACE reads into MiXCR, producing one record per CDR3 protein. The table has tens of thousands of distinct CDR3 sequences, 9% to 15% seen once. Germline CDR1 MDHEN, CDR2 SYDVKM. J was trimmed by 2 bases and V by 8 bases; bases with no gene match: 9. This CDR3 spans 14 amino acids. Study results and caveats: Clones shrinking between day 15 and 85 showed a balanced CD4/CD8 split, and those that grew later tilted toward CD4+. Several responding clones turned up in pre-infection memory, indicating that cross-reactive memory may have taken part.

On this clonotype itself: Its antigen remains unidentified.

The receptor was isolated from a young man who had mild COVID-19 (a few samples of this study predate the infection). Cell type and time point are not known. This rearrangement joins TRBV28 to TRBJ2-7, with 7 bases identical to TRBD1. Sequencing used PBMCs or a T cell subset sorted from them (not recorded which). The CDR3 DNA reads as TGTGCCAGCCTAAACCCGGGACAGCCCTACGAGCAGTACTTC. Translated: CASLNPGQPYEQYF.